A selection of T cell receptor beta chains follows, all from one sample in a study of beta chain features in type 1 diabetes. Libraries were prepared by immunoSEQ multiplex PCR; TCRdb keeps only in-frame clonotypes and omits some of them. The sample gives about 160,000 clones, almost 65% of which show up once; under 0.1% is in the top ten. Sequenced material: naive CD4+ T cells from blood. The receptors were gathered from a man aged 30 to 39 with type 1 diabetes. The CDR3 runs from the conserved cysteine through the conserved F or W. Fields, in order: V gene, D gene, J gene, clone size, CDR3 protein, CDR3 DNA. The D gene is left open where the match is weak. Only some rows state a clone size, as once, few, many or a class for expanded clones.

V: TRBV29-1; D: NA; J: TRBJ2-5; size: NA; CDR3: CSVETGSWETQYF; DNA: TGCAGCGTTGAAACAGGGAGTTGGGAGACCCAGTACTTC
V: TRBV7-2; D: NA; J: TRBJ2-3; size: NA; CDR3: CASSLSADTQYF; DNA: TGTGCCAGCAGCTTGAGTGCAGATACGCAGTATTTT
V: TRBV20-1; D: NA; J: TRBJ2-5; size: NA; CDR3: CSANRETQYF; DNA: TGCAGTGCTAACCGAGAGACCCAGTACTTC
V: TRBV14; D: NA; J: TRBJ2-6; size: NA; CDR3: CASSQLGTGANVLTF; DNA: TGTGCCAGCAGCCAACTGGGGACTGGGGCCAACGTCCTGACTTTC
V: TRBV7-2; D: TRBD1; J: TRBJ1-2; size: NA; CDR3: CASSQRQGMDGYTF; DNA: TGTGCCAGCAGCCAACGACAGGGGATGGATGGCTACACCTTC
V: TRBV7-2; D: NA; J: TRBJ2-7; size: NA; CDR3: CASSTNNGPYEQYF; DNA: TGTGCCAGCAGCACGAACAACGGCCCCTACGAGCAGTACTTC
V: TRBV9; D: NA; J: TRBJ2-3; size: NA; CDR3: CASSASDRSTDTQYF; DNA: TGTGCCAGCAGCGCAAGCGACAGGAGCACAGATACGCAGTATTTT
V: TRBV9; D: NA; J: TRBJ1-3; size: NA; CDR3: CASSVGGSSGNTIYF; DNA: TGTGCCAGCAGCGTAGGTGGGAGCTCTGGAAACACCATATATTTT
V: TRBV9; D: NA; J: TRBJ1-3; size: NA; CDR3: CASSVGTPTGNTIYF; DNA: TGTGCCAGCAGCGTTGGGACGCCAACTGGAAACACCATATATTTT
V: TRBV7-9; D: NA; J: TRBJ2-7; size: NA; CDR3: CASSFGQGREQYF; DNA: TGTGCCAGCAGCTTTGGCCAGGGAAGGGAGCAGTACTTC
V: TRBV29-1; D: NA; J: TRBJ2-7; size: NA; CDR3: CSVETGSYEQYF; DNA: TGCAGCGTTGAAACGGGGTCCTACGAGCAGTACTTC
V: TRBV6-6; D: TRBD1; J: TRBJ1-2; size: once; CDR3: CASRSGRGHFGYTF; DNA: TGTGCCAGCCGTTCCGGCAGGGGGCATTTTGGCTACACCTTC
V: TRBV7-2; D: NA; J: TRBJ2-5; size: few; CDR3: CASSLVGDLGTQYF; DNA: TGTGCCAGCAGCTTAGTAGGGGATTTAGGGACCCAGTACTTC
V: TRBV7-9; D: NA; J: TRBJ2-2; size: NA; CDR3: CASSPGAGRTTGELFF; DNA: TGTGCCAGCAGCCCAGGGGCAGGGCGGACCACCGGGGAGCTGTTTTTT
V: TRBV30; D: NA; J: TRBJ1-1; size: few; CDR3: CAWSVTRNTEAFF; DNA: TGTGCCTGGAGTGTAACAAGGAACACTGAAGCTTTCTTT
V: TRBV6-6; D: NA; J: TRBJ2-5; size: few; CDR3: CASKRETQYF; DNA: TGTGCCAGCAAGCGGGAGACCCAGTACTTC
V: TRBV7-4; D: NA; J: TRBJ2-7; size: NA; CDR3: CASTHRFSAYEQYF; DNA: TGTGCCAGCACCCACCGCTTCAGTGCTTACGAGCAGTACTTC
V: TRBV5-6; D: NA; J: TRBJ1-2; size: NA; CDR3: CASSLIAGFLDYGYTF; DNA: TGTGCCAGCAGCTTGATTGCTGGGTTTTTGGACTATGGCTACACCTTC
V: TRBV29-1; D: NA; J: TRBJ1-1; size: NA; CDR3: CSVDKGMNTEAFF; DNA: TGCAGCGTTGACAAAGGGATGAACACTGAAGCTTTCTTT
V: TRBV5-4; D: TRBD1; J: TRBJ2-1; size: NA; CDR3: CASSLAGGVYNEQFF; DNA: TGTGCCAGCAGCTTGGCAGGGGGCGTCTACAATGAGCAGTTCTTC
V: TRBV15; D: NA; J: TRBJ2-5; size: NA; CDR3: CATSRGGWTGGQETQYF; DNA: TGTGCCACCAGCAGAGGTGGATGGACGGGCGGCCAAGAGACCCAGTACTTC
V: TRBV4-1; D: TRBD1; J: TRBJ2-1; size: few; CDR3: CASSQGPGTGDNEQFF; DNA: TGCGCCAGCAGCCAAGGGCCCGGGACAGGGGACAATGAGCAGTTCTTC
V: TRBV7-9; D: TRBD1; J: TRBJ1-3; size: NA; CDR3: CASSLGRQGSGNTIYF; DNA: TGTGCCAGCAGCTTAGGCCGACAGGGCTCTGGAAACACCATATATTTT
V: TRBV25-1; D: NA; J: TRBJ2-1; size: NA; CDR3: CASKGGPSYNEQFF; DNA: TGTGCCAGCAAGGGGGGGCCCTCCTACAATGAGCAGTTCTTC
V: TRBV29-1; D: NA; J: TRBJ2-1; size: NA; CDR3: CSASFENEQFF; DNA: TGCAGCGCCTCCTTCGAGAATGAGCAGTTCTTC
V: TRBV9; D: NA; J: TRBJ2-5; size: once; CDR3: CASSPGPTDQETQYF; DNA: TGTGCCAGCAGCCCGGGGCCCACGGATCAAGAGACCCAGTACTTC
V: TRBV7-9; D: NA; J: TRBJ1-6; size: NA; CDR3: CASSLTLGDTLHF; DNA: TGTGCCAGCAGCCTCACACTTGGGGACACCCTCCACTTT
V: TRBV10-3; D: TRBD1; J: TRBJ2-1; size: NA; CDR3: CAISALTGNNEQFF; DNA: TGTGCCATCAGTGCGTTGACAGGGAACAATGAGCAGTTCTTC
V: TRBV4-1; D: TRBD1; J: TRBJ2-1; size: once; CDR3: CASSQEPRPGQGAAEQFF; DNA: TGCGCCAGCAGCCAAGAGCCGAGGCCGGGACAGGGAGCCGCTGAGCAGTTCTTC
V: TRBV14; D: NA; J: TRBJ2-5; size: NA; CDR3: CASSGVTRGQETQYF; DNA: TGTGCCAGCTCCGGAGTCACCAGAGGACAAGAGACCCAGTACTTC
V: TRBV4-3; D: TRBD1; J: TRBJ2-3; size: NA; CDR3: CASSQGRQGMGTQYF; DNA: TGCGCCAGCAGCCAAGGACGACAGGGGATGGGTACGCAGTATTTT
V: TRBV9; D: TRBD2; J: TRBJ2-2; size: NA; CDR3: CASSVVASGGTGELFF; DNA: TGTGCCAGCAGCGTAGTGGCTAGCGGGGGCACCGGGGAGCTGTTTTTT
V: TRBV7-8; D: NA; J: TRBJ1-2; size: once; CDR3: CASSLDQGLYGYTF; DNA: TGTGCCAGCAGCTTAGATCAGGGACTCTATGGCTACACCTTC
V: TRBV30; D: TRBD1; J: TRBJ2-5; size: NA; CDR3: CAWTARDRGFQETQYF; DNA: TGTGCCTGGACGGCAAGGGACAGGGGCTTCCAAGAGACCCAGTACTTC
V: TRBV7-9; D: TRBD1; J: TRBJ1-2; size: NA; CDR3: CASSPGQGGASNYGYTF; DNA: TGTGCCAGCAGCCCCGGACAGGGGGGCGCTTCTAACTATGGCTACACCTTC
V: TRBV10-3; D: TRBD1; J: TRBJ2-5; size: once; CDR3: CAISGTGGVETQYF; DNA: TGTGCCATCAGTGGGACAGGGGGCGTCGAGACCCAGTACTTC
V: TRBV27; D: TRBD1; J: TRBJ1-6; size: NA; CDR3: CASSSGQGRSPLHF; DNA: TGTGCCAGCAGTTCCGGACAGGGTAGATCACCCCTCCACTTT
V: TRBV11-2; D: TRBD2; J: TRBJ2-1; size: NA; CDR3: CASSPAGTSVYEQFF; DNA: TGTGCCAGCAGCCCCGCTGGTACTAGCGTCTATGAGCAGTTCTTC
V: TRBV27; D: TRBD2; J: TRBJ2-3; size: NA; CDR3: CASSYMGLAADTQYF; DNA: TGTGCCAGCAGTTATATGGGACTAGCAGCAGATACGCAGTATTTT
V: TRBV27; D: NA; J: TRBJ1-2; size: NA; CDR3: CASSFRGGNYGYTF; DNA: TGTGCCAGCAGTTTCAGGGGAGGAAACTATGGCTACACCTTC
V: TRBV7-9; D: TRBD1; J: TRBJ2-1; size: NA; CDR3: CASSTRQGLNEQFF; DNA: TGTGCCAGCAGCACACGACAGGGTTTGAATGAGCAGTTCTTC
V: TRBV30; D: NA; J: TRBJ2-4; size: few; CDR3: CAWSGGSKWAKNIQYF; DNA: TGTGCCTGGAGTGGAGGTTCCAAATGGGCCAAAAACATTCAGTACTTC
V: TRBV9; D: NA; J: TRBJ2-6; size: NA; CDR3: CASRDANSRSGANVLTF; DNA: TGTGCCAGCAGGGATGCTAATAGCCGCTCTGGGGCCAACGTCCTGACTTTC